This TCR beta chain was sequenced for a study of blood T cells in healthy people across ages. This clonotype was counted a single time. One end of the junction fails to match germline, which may point to a read error. The CDR3 has 13 amino acids. From germline, CDR1 is SSHAT and CDR2 FNYEAQ (reference sequence). Together with a sample-barcoded 5' primer, a J-beta primer mix was included in a second PCR lasting roughly 6 to 12 cycles. MiXCR, applied by TCRdb to the 5' RACE reads, yields one record per CDR3 protein. The sample has 600,000 or so distinct CDR3 sequences; roughly 43% are singletons. What was sequenced was blood. This sequence joins TRBV7-7 and TRBJ2-1, with TRBD1 as a possible D gene (6 bases). The J call may not be correct, given that the DNA end is closer to TRBJ2-7. The origin of this receptor is an elderly man in good health. CDR3 sequence (DNA): TGTGCTAGCAGCTCTGGTGGGGGCAATGAGCAGTACTTC. It encodes CASSSGGGNEQYF.